This T cell receptor beta chain was identified in a study of spatial heterogeneity in lung cancer. Overall study context: Detected sequences consistently included more beta-chain ones than alpha-chain ones. Raw reads showed each unique TCR and UMI combination turning up more than ten times on average.

Time point in this sample: sample taken at primary tumor resection. Whole RNA obtained from tumor, nontumor lung or frozen PBMC underwent sequencing without sorting. The donors were about 67 patients with non-small cell lung cancer that was early-stage and untreated. This clonotype was found many times. As yet, its antigen is unknown. Being off target in a library aimed at alpha chains, this beta chain has a size of little meaning. Each CDR3 protein is one row after TCRdb ran MiXCR on the 5' RACE reads. This table has 7,000 to 8,000 distinct CDR3 sequences, 7% appearing once. Germline loops: CDR1 SGHRS, CDR2 YFSETQ. The CDR3 totals 15 residues. Trimming stripped 4 bases from V and 0 bases from J, with 13 bases between. Overall study findings and caveats: Blood showed ubiquitous tumor TCRs more often at resection than at routine follow-up.

The TCR was taken from a male donor with early-stage non-small cell lung cancer. V and J are TRBV5-1 and TRBJ1-1, with D perhaps TRBD1 (5 bases). The specimen was PBMCs, collected at surgery. Here the CDR3 reads CASSLGTVMNTEAFF. For the CDR3, the DNA is TGCGCCAGCAGCCTAGGGACGGTCATGAACACTGAAGCTTTCTTT.